The table lists the clone carrying this T cell receptor beta chain with many counts. Antigen: not known. Template-switching 5'RACE yielded the TCR cDNA; a universal primer site and UMIs were added in the process. TCRdb redid the calling of the 5' RACE reads with MiXCR, one entry per CDR3 protein. In the table there are tens of thousands of distinct CDR3 sequences, about 5% of which are singletons. The data derive from a study of T cells after yellow fever vaccination. Whole-study findings and limits: One caveat is that FACS-sorted repertoires could contain abundant clonotypes contaminating from the bulk population. The CD4 and CD8 compartments had a small share of their clonotypes in common.

With 2 bases clipped from V and 1 base from J, the junction kept 4 bases outside the gene matches. Per germline, CDR1 SGHVS and CDR2 FNYEAQ. The CDR3 has 15 residues. This sequence originates from a man aged 25-40 years who received the YFV17D yellow fever vaccine. The chain recombines TRBV7-6 with TRBJ2-7, with 8 bases matching TRBD1. Sequences were derived from CD8+ T cells sorted from PBMCs, sampled 10 days after the yellow fever booster vaccination. CDR3 amino acids: CASSLSGGPSYEQYF. Written as DNA, the CDR3 is TGTGCCAGCAGCTTATCAGGGGGCCCATCCTACGAGCAGTACTTC.